This record looks at one T cell receptor beta chain sequence and its context. Clones were sequenced by immunoSEQ multiplex PCR, and TCRdb holds only the in-frame ones, with some missing. This sample yields 25,000 to 30,000 clones, of which about 93% are seen a single time; less than 0.85% belongs to the top ten. This specimen belongs to a study of graft-versus-host responses after intestinal transplantation. Background on the study: Grafts that recipients had were multivisceral, liver-intestinal, or isolated intestinal transplants.

V lost 6 bases, J lost 1 base, and 10 bases lay in between. This CDR3 contains 14 residues. Germline loops: CDR1 MNHNS, CDR2 SASEGT. This TCR was sampled from a human patient who received an intestinal transplant, so some T cells may come from the graft donor. V gene TRBV6-1 combines with J gene TRBJ1-3; D remains ambiguous. Specimen: PBMCs, collected 30 days after intestinal transplant. CDR3 in DNA: TGTGCCAGCAGACCCCTGGGGTCTGGAAACACCATATATTTT. The encoded protein is CASRPLGSGNTIYF.